A single sample gave rise to the 15 T cell receptor beta chains below, sequenced in a study of blood T cell repertoires in COVID-19 (dated by TCRdb to 2020 to 2021). The library came from the immunoSEQ multiplex PCR assay. TCRdb carries this immuneACCESS record with in-frame sequences only. Its versions omit some clonotypes, under half of them owing to an unresolved V gene in the studies checked, with the rest unexplained. Across this sample there are roughly 30,000 clones, with over 75% seen only once. Roughly a sixth of the sample goes to the ten largest clones. Sequenced: peripheral blood. These receptors were collected from a woman aged 55-69 years with acute or convalescent COVID-19.

The chain has TRBV18 and TRBJ2-3; 7 bases agree with TRBD1. The CDR3 contains 15 residues. J was trimmed by 2 bases and V by 2 bases; bases with no gene match: 4. Germline V CDR1 and CDR2: KGHSH, LQKENI. The CDR3 here is CASSPTQGTTDTQYF. CDR3 sequence (DNA): TGTGCCAGCTCACCAACACAGGGGACCACAGATACGCAGTATTTT.

This rearrangement joins TRBV2 to TRBJ1-1; 8 bases match TRBD1. Per the germline V gene, CDR1 is SNHLY and CDR2 is FYNNEI. The V segment lost 3 bases and the J segment 6 bases; nucleotides outside the gene matches: 6. CDR3 length equals 14 residues. The chain's CDR3 is CASSERTGMPEAFF. The CDR3, as DNA: TGTGCCAGCAGTGAGCGGACAGGGATGCCTGAAGCTTTCTTT.

The V and J genes are TRBV18 and TRBJ1-2; 7 bases agree with TRBD1. Per germline, CDR1 KGHSH and CDR2 LQKENI. The CDR3 length is 15 residues. With 3 bases clipped from V and 5 bases from J, the junction kept 9 bases outside the gene matches. The CDR3 spells CASSPETDRPYGYTF. CDR3 nucleotides: TGTGCCAGCTCACCGGAGACGGACAGGCCATATGGCTACACCTTC.

This clone came up a few times. The rearrangement joins TRBV5-1 to TRBJ2-1; 13 positions agree with TRBD2. This CDR3 has 16 amino acids. Germline CDR1 and CDR2: SGHRS and YFSETQ. V was pared by 4 bases and J by 5 bases, with 6 bases of the junction left unmatched. The CDR3 nucleotides are TGCGCCAGCAGCACCGTAACTAGCGGGGGGGACAATGAGCAGTTCTTC. This gives the protein CASSTVTSGGDNEQFF.

The J gene is TRBJ1-3, the V gene TRBV5-1; D not resolved. CDR1 is SGHRS, CDR2 YFSETQ, per germline. Trimming stripped 2 bases from V and 9 bases from J, with 18 bases between. The CDR3 has 15 amino acids. The CDR3 is CASSFTGVRESTIYF. Here the CDR3 DNA reads TGCGCCAGCAGCTTCACCGGGGTCCGAGAAAGCACCATATATTTT. Looking up the rest from reference TRBV5-1 and TRBJ1-3 gives the full variable domain: KAGVTQTPRYLIKTRGQQVTLSCSPISGHRSVSWYQQTPGQGLQFLFEYFSETQRNKGNFPGRFSGRQFSNSRSEMNVSTLELGDSALYLCASSFTGVRESTIYFGEGSWLTVV.

As DNA, the CDR3 is TGTGCCAGCAGACAGGCGGTGAACACTGAAGCTTTCTTT. Translated, it gives CASRQAVNTEAFF. The chain has TRBV7-9 and TRBJ1-1; TRBD1 might be the D (5 bases). The CDR3 covers 13 residues. Germline CDR1 and CDR2: SEHNR and FQNEAQ (reference sequence). V lost 6 bases, J lost 0 bases, and 8 bases lay in between.

The genes are TRBV2 and TRBJ1-5; no reliable D call. This CDR3 has 11 residues. V dropped 6 bases and J dropped 7 bases, with 7 bases sitting between them. Germline V lookup: CDR1 SNHLY, CDR2 FYNNEI. The DNA of the CDR3 is TGTGCCAGCAGGATTACACAGCCCCAGCATTTT. This sequence encodes CASRITQPQHF.

The CDR3 loop reads CASSPAGGYEQYF. The DNA for the CDR3 is TGTGCCAGCTCACCGGCGGGGGGCTACGAGCAGTACTTC. The chain combines TRBV18 with TRBJ2-7, with 8 bases that match TRBD2. The CDR3 totals 13 residues. Germline CDR1 and CDR2: KGHSH and LQKENI. V lost 3 bases and J lost 3; bases outside the gene matches: 1.

The chain uses TRBV7-2 and TRBJ1-1; the match to TRBD1 covers 7 bases. This CDR3 is 14 amino acids long. V was clipped by 4 bases and J by 5 bases; unmatched bases: 7. CDR1 and CDR2 from the germline V gene are SGHTA and FQGNSA. The chain's CDR3 is CASSSLTGLTEAFF. The CDR3 nucleotides read TGTGCCAGCAGCTCACTGACAGGGTTGACTGAAGCTTTCTTT.

The chain uses TRBV6-6 and TRBJ1-4; TRBD1 agrees at 7 bases. V was clipped by 6 bases and J by 1 base; unmatched bases: 17. CDR3 length: 19 amino acids. CDR1 and CDR2 (germline): MNHNY, SVGAGI (reference sequence). The chain's CDR3 is CASSYSYRGSRLTNEKLFF. The DNA of the CDR3 is TGTGCCAGCAGCTATTCCTACAGGGGCAGTCGCTTAACTAATGAAAAACTGTTTTTT.

Only one count was recorded for this clone. This CDR3 reads CASSLEVQGKVGYTF. CDR3 bases: TGTGCCAGCAGCTTGGAAGTCCAGGGGAAGGTTGGCTACACCTTC. The rearrangement links TRBV5-5 to TRBJ1-2; D perhaps matches TRBD1 (6 bases). Germline loops: CDR1 SGHKS, CDR2 YYEKEE (reference sequence). V was shortened by 0 bases and J by 7 bases, with 16 bases between the two germline ends. CDR3 length: 15 amino acids. Full variable domain (missing parts from reference TRBV5-5 and TRBJ1-2): DAGVTQSPTHLIKTRGQQVTLRCSPISGHKSVSWYQQVLGQGPQFIFQYYEKEERGRGNFPDRFSARQFPNYSSELNVNALLLGDSALYLCASSLEVQGKVGYTFGSGTRLTVV.

The chain uses TRBV28 and TRBJ2-7; TRBD1 might be the D (5 bases). V lost 8 bases and J 3 bases, leaving 20 bases between the germline ends. Germline loops: CDR1 MDHEN, CDR2 SYDVKM. This CDR3 comprises 15 residues. The CDR3 protein is CASAGARGRFYEQYF. In DNA, the CDR3 is TGTGCCAGCGCTGGGGCAAGGGGCAGGTTCTACGAGCAGTACTTC. Full variable domain (remainder filled in from reference TRBV28 and TRBJ2-7): DVKVTQSSRYLVKRTGEKVFLECVQDMDHENMFWYRQDPGLGLRLIYFSYDVKMKEKGDIPEGYSVSREKKERFSLILESASTNQTSMYLCASAGARGRFYEQYFGPGTRLTVT.

The gene calls are TRBV7-9 and TRBJ1-1; D is possibly TRBD1 (6 bases). Trimming removed 5 bases from V and 3 bases from J, with 13 bases in between. The CDR3 covers 14 residues. Germline V gives CDR1 SEHNR, CDR2 FQNEAQ (reference sequence). The CDR3 region is CASSLTGPDTEAFF. In DNA form, the CDR3 reads TGTGCCAGCAGCCTAACAGGGCCTGACACTGAAGCTTTCTTT.

The rearrangement links TRBV12-5 to TRBJ2-5; D might be TRBD1 (6 bases). The V gene lost 0 bases and the J gene lost 0 bases, with 14 bases spanning the gap. The CDR3 has 17 amino acids. Germline V gene lookup returns CDR1 LGHNT and CDR2 FRNRAP. The CDR3 nucleotides read TGTGCTAGTGGTTTGGTAGTCAGGGGACGATACCAAGAGACCCAGTACTTC. This codes for CASGLVVRGRYQETQYF. The entire variable domain, with the rest obtained from reference TRBV12-5 and TRBJ2-5, is as follows: DARVTQTPRHKVTEMGQEVTMRCQPILGHNTVFWYRQTMMQGLELLAYFRNRAPLDDSGMPKDRFSAEMPDATLATLKIQPSEPRDSAVYFCASGLVVRGRYQETQYFGPGTRLLVL.

This clone showed up just a few times. The chain couples TRBV19 to TRBJ1-2, with 8 bases lining up with TRBD1. This CDR3 region has 13 residues. CDR1 LNHDA and CDR2 SQIVND come from the germline V gene (reference sequence). J lost 4 bases, V lost 6 bases, and 4 bases had no gene match. The CDR3 DNA is TGTGCCAGTAGGAGGGACAGGCGCTATGGCTACACCTTC. It yields the protein CASRRDRRYGYTF.